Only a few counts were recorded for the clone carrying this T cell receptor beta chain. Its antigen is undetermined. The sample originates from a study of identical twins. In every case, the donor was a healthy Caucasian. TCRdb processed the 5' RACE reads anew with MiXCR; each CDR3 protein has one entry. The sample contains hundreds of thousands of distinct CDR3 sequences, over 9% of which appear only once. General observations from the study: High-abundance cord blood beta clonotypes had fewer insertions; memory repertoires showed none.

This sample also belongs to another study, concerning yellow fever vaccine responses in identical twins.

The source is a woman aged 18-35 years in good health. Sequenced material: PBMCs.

The CDR3 region is CASSYSVRSSLEQYF. In DNA form, the CDR3 reads TGTGCCAGCAGTTACTCAGTCCGGAGCTCTCTCGAGCAGTACTTC. This chain joins TRBV6-5 and TRBJ2-7; D gene ambiguous. The length of the CDR3 is 15 residues. Germline V gives CDR1 MNHEY, CDR2 SVGAGI. V shed 0 bases and J shed 6 bases, with 15 bases lying between them.